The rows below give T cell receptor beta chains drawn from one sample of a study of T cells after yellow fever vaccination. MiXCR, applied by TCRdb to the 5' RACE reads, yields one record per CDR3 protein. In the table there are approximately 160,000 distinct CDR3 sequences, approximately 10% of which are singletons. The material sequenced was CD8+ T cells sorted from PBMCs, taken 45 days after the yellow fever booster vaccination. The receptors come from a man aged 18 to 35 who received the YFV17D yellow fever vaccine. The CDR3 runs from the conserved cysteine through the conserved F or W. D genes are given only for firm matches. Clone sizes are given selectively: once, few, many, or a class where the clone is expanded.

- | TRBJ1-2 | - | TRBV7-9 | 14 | CASSLAGSDYGYTF | TGTGCCAGCAGCTTAGCCGGGTCAGACTATGGCTACACCTTC
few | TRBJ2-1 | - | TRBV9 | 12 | CASSRLHNEQFF | TGTGCCAGCAGTAGACTACACAATGAGCAGTTCTTC
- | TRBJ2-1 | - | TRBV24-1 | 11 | CATSDYNEQFF | TGTGCCACTTCGGACTACAATGAGCAGTTCTTC
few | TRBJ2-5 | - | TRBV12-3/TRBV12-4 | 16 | CASSPPVTSSGETQYF | TGTGCCAGCAGTCCCCCTGTAACTAGCTCGGGTGAGACCCAGTACTTC
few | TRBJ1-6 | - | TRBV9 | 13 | CASSPMGDSPLHF | TGTGCCAGCAGCCCAATGGGTGATTCACCCCTCCACTTT
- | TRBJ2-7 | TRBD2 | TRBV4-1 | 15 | CASSQSGGPSYEQYF | TGCGCCAGCAGCCAAAGCGGGGGACCGTCCTACGAGCAGTACTTC
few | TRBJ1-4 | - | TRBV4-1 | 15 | CASSQLPTSNEKLFF | TGCGCCAGCAGCCAGCTACCGACATCTAATGAAAAACTGTTTTTT
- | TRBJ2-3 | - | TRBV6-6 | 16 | CASSPRDSTILDTQYF | TGTGCCAGCAGTCCCCGGGACTCGACGATCCTCGATACGCAGTATTTT
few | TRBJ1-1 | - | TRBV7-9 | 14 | CASSFGGRGTEAFF | TGTGCCAGCAGCTTTGGCGGACGGGGCACTGAAGCTTTCTTT
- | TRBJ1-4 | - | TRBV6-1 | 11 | CASRTPEKLFF | TGTGCCAGCAGGACACCAGAAAAACTGTTTTTT
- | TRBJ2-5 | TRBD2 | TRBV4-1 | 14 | CASSDPGLGETQYF | TGCGCCAGCAGCGATCCGGGACTAGGGGAGACCCAGTACTTC
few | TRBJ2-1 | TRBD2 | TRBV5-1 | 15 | CASSSQRGVYNEQFF | TGCGCCAGCAGCTCACAGCGGGGGGTGTACAATGAGCAGTTCTTC
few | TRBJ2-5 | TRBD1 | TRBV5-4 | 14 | CASSLGDREETQYF | TGTGCCAGCAGCTTGGGGGACAGAGAAGAGACCCAGTACTTC
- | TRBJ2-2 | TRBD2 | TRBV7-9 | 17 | CASSSSLAGDNTGELFF | TGTGCCAGCAGCTCGTCACTAGCGGGAGATAACACCGGGGAGCTGTTTTTT
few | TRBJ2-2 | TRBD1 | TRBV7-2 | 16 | CASRSTGGIDTGELFF | TGTGCCAGCAGGTCAACAGGGGGCATTGACACCGGGGAGCTGTTTTTT
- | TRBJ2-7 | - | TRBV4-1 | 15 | CASSQEGAFSYEQYF | TGCGCCAGCAGCCAAGAAGGGGCCTTTTCCTACGAGCAGTACTTC
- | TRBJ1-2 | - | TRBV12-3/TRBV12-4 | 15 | CASRVPSTVNYGYTF | TGTGCCAGCAGGGTTCCCTCGACCGTGAACTATGGCTACACCTTC
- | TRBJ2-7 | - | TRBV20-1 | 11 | CSVERSYEQYF | TGTAGCGTTGAGCGGTCCTACGAGCAGTACTTC
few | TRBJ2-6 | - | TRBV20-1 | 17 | CSASYSQGKAGANVLTF | TGCAGTGCTAGCTATTCCCAGGGGAAAGCTGGGGCCAACGTCCTGACTTTC
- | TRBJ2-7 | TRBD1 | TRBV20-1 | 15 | CSVLPRDSSSYEQYF | TGCAGTGTCCTACCCCGGGACAGTAGCTCCTACGAGCAGTACTTC
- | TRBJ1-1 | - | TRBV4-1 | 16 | CASSQAPGVMNTEAFF | TGCGCCAGCAGCCAAGCTCCAGGGGTCATGAACACTGAAGCTTTCTTT
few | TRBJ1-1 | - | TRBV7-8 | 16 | CASSLGGFGGFTEAFF | TGTGCCAGCAGCTTAGGAGGGTTTGGGGGCTTCACTGAAGCTTTCTTT
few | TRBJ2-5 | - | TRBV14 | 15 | CASSQGPSRWETQYF | TGTGCCAGCAGCCAAGGTCCTAGCAGGTGGGAGACCCAGTACTTC
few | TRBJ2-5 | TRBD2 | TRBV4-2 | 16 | CASRDPGGEKQETQYF | TGTGCCAGCAGAGATCCCGGGGGGGAGAAACAAGAGACCCAGTACTTC
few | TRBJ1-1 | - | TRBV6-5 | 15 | CASSYGAGHDTEAFF | TGTGCCAGCAGTTACGGGGCAGGGCACGACACTGAAGCTTTCTTT
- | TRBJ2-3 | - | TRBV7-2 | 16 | CASSFQGGAYTDTQYF | TGTGCCAGCAGCTTCCAGGGCGGGGCGTACACAGATACGCAGTATTTT
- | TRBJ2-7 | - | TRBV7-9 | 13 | CASSPSHSGEQYF | TGTGCCAGCAGCCCAAGCCATTCCGGGGAGCAGTACTTC
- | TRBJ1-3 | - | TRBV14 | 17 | CASSQEIGTLLRNTIYF | TGTGCCAGCAGCCAAGAGATCGGGACACTGTTGCGGAACACCATATATTTT
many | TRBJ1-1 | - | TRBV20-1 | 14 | CSARTPGMNTEAFF | TGCAGTGCTAGAACCCCGGGGATGAACACTGAAGCTTTCTTT
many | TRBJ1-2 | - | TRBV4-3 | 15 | CASSQGSGYGYGYTF | TGCGCCAGCAGCCAAGGTTCAGGGTATGGCTATGGCTACACCTTC
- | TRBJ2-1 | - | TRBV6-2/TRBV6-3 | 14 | CASSYRASYNEQFF | TGTGCCAGCAGTTACAGGGCGTCCTACAATGAGCAGTTCTTC
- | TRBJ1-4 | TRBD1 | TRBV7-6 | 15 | CASSLDGGQFEKLFF | TGTGCCAGCAGCTTAGATGGGGGACAGTTTGAAAAACTGTTTTTT
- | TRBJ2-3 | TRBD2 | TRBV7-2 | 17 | CASSLVAAGAGADTQYF | TGTGCCAGCAGCTTAGTTGCAGCGGGGGCAGGTGCAGATACGCAGTATTTT
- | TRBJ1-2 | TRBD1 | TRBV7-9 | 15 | CASSLAPQGAHGYTF | TGTGCCAGCAGCTTAGCCCCCCAGGGGGCACATGGCTACACCTTC
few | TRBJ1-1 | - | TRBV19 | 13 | CASGETGYTEAFF | TGTGCCAGTGGGGAGACAGGCTACACTGAAGCTTTCTTT
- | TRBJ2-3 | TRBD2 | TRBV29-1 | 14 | CSHGLAGVTDTQYF | TGCAGCCACGGACTAGCGGGGGTCACAGATACGCAGTATTTT
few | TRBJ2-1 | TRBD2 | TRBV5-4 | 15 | CASSTGLAGHNEQFF | TGTGCCAGCAGCACTGGACTAGCGGGGCACAATGAGCAGTTCTTC
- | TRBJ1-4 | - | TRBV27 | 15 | CASSPIARGGKKLFF | TGTGCCAGCAGTCCGATAGCGCGGGGAGGAAAAAAACTGTTTTTT
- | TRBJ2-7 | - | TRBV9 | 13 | CASSVVSQGEQYF | TGTGCCAGCAGCGTAGTTTCTCAGGGCGAGCAGTACTTC
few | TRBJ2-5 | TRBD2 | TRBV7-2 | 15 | CASSQPGLARETQYF | TGTGCCAGCAGCCAGCCGGGACTAGCCCGAGAGACCCAGTACTTC
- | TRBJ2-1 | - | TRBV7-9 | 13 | CASSLPSGNEQFF | TGTGCCAGCAGCTTACCGTCGGGGAATGAGCAGTTCTTC
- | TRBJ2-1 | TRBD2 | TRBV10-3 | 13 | CAISAGGPVEQFF | TGTGCCATCAGTGCGGGGGGGCCAGTTGAGCAGTTCTTC
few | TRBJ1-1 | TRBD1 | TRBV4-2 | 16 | CASSQPTGGENTEAFF | TGTGCCAGCAGCCAGCCAACAGGGGGCGAGAACACTGAAGCTTTCTTT
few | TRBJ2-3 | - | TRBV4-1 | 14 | CASSQGPGPDTQYF | TGCGCCAGCAGCCAGGGACCCGGCCCAGATACGCAGTATTTT
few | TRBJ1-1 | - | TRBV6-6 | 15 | CASSPTGFMNTEAFF | TGTGCCAGCAGTCCCACAGGTTTCATGAACACTGAAGCTTTCTTT
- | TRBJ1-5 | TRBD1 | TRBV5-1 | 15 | CASSSGQGEGQPQHF | TGCGCCAGCAGCTCAGGACAGGGAGAGGGTCAGCCCCAGCATTTT
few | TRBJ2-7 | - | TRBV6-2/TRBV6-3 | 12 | CASSYGVDEQYF | TGTGCCAGCAGTTATGGCGTCGACGAGCAGTACTTC
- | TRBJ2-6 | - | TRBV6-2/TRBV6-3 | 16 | CASSRQVRPGANVLTF | TGTGCCAGCAGCAGACAGGTCCGCCCTGGGGCCAACGTCCTGACTTTC
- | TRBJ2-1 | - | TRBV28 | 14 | CASSGHGGVPEQFF | TGTGCCAGCTCTGGGCATGGTGGAGTACCTGAGCAGTTCTTC
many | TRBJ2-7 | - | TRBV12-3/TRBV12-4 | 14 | CASSSGLGGYEQYF | TGTGCCAGCAGTTCAGGGCTAGGGGGGTACGAGCAGTACTTC
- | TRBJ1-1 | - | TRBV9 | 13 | CASSVAGFTEAFF | TGTGCCAGCAGCGTAGCTGGGTTCACTGAAGCTTTCTTT
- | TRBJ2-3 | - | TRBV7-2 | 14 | CASSLGLIPGTQYF | TGTGCCAGCAGCCTGGGACTGATCCCAGGTACGCAGTATTTT
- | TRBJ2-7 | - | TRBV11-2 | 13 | CASSTGPVYEQYF | TGTGCCAGCAGTACCGGTCCGGTATACGAGCAGTACTTC
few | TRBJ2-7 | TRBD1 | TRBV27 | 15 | CASSHRQGAGYEQYF | TGTGCCAGCAGTCACCGACAGGGGGCTGGCTACGAGCAGTACTTC